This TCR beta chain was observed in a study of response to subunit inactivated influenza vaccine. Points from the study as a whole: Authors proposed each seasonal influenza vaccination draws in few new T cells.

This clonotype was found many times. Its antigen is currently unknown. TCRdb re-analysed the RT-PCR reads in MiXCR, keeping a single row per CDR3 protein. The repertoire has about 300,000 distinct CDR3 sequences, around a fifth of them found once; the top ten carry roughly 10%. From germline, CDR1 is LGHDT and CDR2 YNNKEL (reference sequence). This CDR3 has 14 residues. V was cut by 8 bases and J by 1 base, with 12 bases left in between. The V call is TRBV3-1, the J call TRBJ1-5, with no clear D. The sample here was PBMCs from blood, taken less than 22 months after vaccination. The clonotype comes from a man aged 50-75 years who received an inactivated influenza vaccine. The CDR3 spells CASGEVSSNQPQHF. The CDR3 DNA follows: TGTGCCAGCGGGGAGGTCTCGAGCAATCAGCCCCAGCATTTT.